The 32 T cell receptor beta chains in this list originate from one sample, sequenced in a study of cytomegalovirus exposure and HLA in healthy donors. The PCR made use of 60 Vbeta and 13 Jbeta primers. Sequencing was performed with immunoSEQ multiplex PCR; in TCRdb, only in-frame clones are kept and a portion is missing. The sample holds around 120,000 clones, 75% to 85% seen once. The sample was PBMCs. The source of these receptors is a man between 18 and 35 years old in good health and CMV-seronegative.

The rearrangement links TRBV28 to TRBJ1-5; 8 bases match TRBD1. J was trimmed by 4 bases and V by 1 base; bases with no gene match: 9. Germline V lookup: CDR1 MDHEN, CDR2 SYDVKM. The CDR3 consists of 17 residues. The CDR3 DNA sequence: TGTGCCAGCAGTTTATCCCACCGGGACAGGAAAAATCAGCCCCAGCATTTT. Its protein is CASSLSHRDRKNQPQHF. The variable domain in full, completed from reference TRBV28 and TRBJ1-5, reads DVKVTQSSRYLVKRTGEKVFLECVQDMDHENMFWYRQDPGLGLRLIYFSYDVKMKEKGDIPEGYSVSREKKERFSLILESASTNQTSMYLCASSLSHRDRKNQPQHFGDGTRLSIL.

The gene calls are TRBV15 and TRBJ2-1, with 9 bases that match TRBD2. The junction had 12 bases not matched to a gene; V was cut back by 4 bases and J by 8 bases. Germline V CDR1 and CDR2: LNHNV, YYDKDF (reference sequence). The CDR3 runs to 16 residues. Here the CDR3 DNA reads TGTGCCACCAGCATTTACACTAGCGGGCGGGGCGATGAGCAGTTCTTC. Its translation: CATSIYTSGRGDEQFF.

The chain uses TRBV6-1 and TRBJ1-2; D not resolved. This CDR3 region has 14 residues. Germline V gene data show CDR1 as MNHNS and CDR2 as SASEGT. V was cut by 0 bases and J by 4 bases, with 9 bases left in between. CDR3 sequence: CASSEAPGLYGYTF. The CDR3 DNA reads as TGTGCCAGCAGTGAAGCGCCAGGACTCTATGGCTACACCTTC.

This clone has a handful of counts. CDR3 in amino acids: CASSVRGWGPYEQYF. The CDR3 nucleotides read TGTGCCAGCAGTGTCCGGGGGTGGGGCCCCTACGAGCAGTACTTC. J is TRBJ2-7 and V is TRBV6-5, with D perhaps matching TRBD2 (6 bases). CDR3 length: 15 residues. The germline gives CDR1 MNHEY, CDR2 SVGAGI. V was clipped by 5 bases and J by 2 bases, with 16 bases between them.

As DNA, the CDR3 is TGTGCCAGCAATAAAGCGGGAAACTACGAGCAGTACTTC. This encodes CASNKAGNYEQYF. The chain couples TRBV6-5 to TRBJ2-7, with 7 bases fitting TRBD2. The CDR3 totals 13 residues. The germline V gene has CDR1 MNHEY and CDR2 SVGAGI. The V gene end was trimmed by 7 bases and the J gene end by 3 bases; junction bases not matched to a gene: 6.

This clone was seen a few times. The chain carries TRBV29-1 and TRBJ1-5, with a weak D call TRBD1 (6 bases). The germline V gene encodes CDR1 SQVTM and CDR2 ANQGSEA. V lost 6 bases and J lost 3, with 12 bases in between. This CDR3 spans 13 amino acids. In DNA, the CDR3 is TGCAGCGTCCTACAGGGTCCCAATCAGCCCCAGCATTTT. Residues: CSVLQGPNQPQHF.

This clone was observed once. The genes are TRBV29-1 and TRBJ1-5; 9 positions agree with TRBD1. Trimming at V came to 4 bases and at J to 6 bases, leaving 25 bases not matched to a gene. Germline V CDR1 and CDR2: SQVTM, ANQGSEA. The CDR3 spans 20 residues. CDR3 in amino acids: CSVVWGPGTGRYRVSQPQHF. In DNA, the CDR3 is TGCAGCGTTGTGTGGGGCCCCGGGACAGGGAGGTATCGGGTTAGTCAGCCCCAGCATTTT. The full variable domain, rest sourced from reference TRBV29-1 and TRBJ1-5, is SAVISQKPSRDICQRGTSLTIQCQVDSQVTMMFWYRQQPGQSLTLIATANQGSEATYESGFVIDKFPISRPNLTFSTLTVSNMSPEDSSIYLCSVVWGPGTGRYRVSQPQHFGDGTRLSIL.

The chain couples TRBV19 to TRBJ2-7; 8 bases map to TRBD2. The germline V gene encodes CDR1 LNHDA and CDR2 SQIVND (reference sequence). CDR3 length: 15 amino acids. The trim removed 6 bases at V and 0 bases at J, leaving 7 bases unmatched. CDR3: CASRLAGPASYEQYF. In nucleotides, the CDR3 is TGTGCCAGTAGGCTAGCGGGCCCAGCCTCCTACGAGCAGTACTTC.

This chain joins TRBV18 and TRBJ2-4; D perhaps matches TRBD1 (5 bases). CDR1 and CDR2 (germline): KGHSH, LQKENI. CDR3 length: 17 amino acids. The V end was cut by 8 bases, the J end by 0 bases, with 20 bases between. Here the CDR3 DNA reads TGTGCCAGCCTCGACAGAGTGAACCCATTAGCCAAAAACATTCAGTACTTC. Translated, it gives CASLDRVNPLAKNIQYF.

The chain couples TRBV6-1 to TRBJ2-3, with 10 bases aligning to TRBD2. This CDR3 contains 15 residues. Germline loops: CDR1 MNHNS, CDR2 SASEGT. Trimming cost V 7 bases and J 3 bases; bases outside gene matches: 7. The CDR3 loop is CASKLAGSGTDTQYF. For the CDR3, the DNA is TGTGCCAGCAAACTAGCGGGATCTGGAACAGATACGCAGTATTTT.

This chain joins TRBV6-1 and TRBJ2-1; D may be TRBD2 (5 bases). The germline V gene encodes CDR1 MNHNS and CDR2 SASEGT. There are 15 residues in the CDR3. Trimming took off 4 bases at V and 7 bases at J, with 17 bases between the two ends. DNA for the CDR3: TGTGCCAGCAGTGGTCAGCGGAATGGGGAGAATGAGCAGTTCTTC. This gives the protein CASSGQRNGENEQFF.

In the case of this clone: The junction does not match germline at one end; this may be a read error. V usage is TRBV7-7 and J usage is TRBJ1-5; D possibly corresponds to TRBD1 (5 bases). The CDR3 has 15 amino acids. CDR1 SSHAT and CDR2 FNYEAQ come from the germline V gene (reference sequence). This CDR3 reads CASSSIRALNQPQHF. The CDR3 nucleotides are TGTGCTAGCAGCTCTATCAGGGCCCTCAATCAGCCCCAGCATTTT.

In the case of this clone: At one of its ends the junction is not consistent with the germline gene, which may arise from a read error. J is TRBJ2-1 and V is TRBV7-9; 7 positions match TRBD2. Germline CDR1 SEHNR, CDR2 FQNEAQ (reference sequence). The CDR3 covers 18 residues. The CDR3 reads CSSSRKIRLALPYNEQFF. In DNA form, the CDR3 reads TGTTCCAGCAGCCGAAAAATCAGACTAGCTTTACCTTACAATGAGCAGTTCTTC.

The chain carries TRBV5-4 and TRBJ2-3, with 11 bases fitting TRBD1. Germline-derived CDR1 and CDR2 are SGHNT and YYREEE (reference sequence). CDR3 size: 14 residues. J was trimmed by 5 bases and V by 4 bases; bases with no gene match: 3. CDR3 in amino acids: CASSLGQGGDTQYF. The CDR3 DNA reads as TGTGCCAGCAGCCTGGGACAGGGGGGAGATACGCAGTATTTT.

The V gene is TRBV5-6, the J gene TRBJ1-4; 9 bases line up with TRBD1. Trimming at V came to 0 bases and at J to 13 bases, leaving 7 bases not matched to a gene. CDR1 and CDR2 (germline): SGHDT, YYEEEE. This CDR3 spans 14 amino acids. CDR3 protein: CASSLVTGGVILFF. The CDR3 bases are TGTGCCAGCAGCTTGGTGACAGGGGGGGTGATACTGTTTTTT. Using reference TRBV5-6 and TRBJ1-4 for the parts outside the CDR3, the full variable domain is DAGVTQSPTHLIKTRGQQVTLRCSPKSGHDTVSWYQQALGQGPQFIFQYYEEEERQRGNFPDRFSGHQFPNYSSELNVNALLLGDSALYLCASSLVTGGVILFFGSGTQLSVL.

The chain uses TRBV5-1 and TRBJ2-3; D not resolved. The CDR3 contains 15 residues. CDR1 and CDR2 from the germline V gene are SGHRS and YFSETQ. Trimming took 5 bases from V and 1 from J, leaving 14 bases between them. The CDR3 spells CASRLNAQGTDTQYF. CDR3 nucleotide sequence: TGCGCCAGCAGGCTAAATGCCCAGGGCACAGATACGCAGTATTTT.

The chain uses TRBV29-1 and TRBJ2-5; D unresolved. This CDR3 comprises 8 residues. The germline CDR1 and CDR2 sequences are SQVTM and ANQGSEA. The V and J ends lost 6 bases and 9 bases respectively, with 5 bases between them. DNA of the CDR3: TGCAGCGTAGCGCCCCAGTACTTC. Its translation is CSVAPQYF.

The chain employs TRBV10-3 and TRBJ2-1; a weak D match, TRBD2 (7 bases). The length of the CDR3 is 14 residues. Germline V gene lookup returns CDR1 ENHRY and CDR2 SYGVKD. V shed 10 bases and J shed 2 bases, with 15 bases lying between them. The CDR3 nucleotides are TGTGCCACCGAATCGGGGGGCCCCTACAATGAGCAGTTCTTC. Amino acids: CATESGGPYNEQFF.

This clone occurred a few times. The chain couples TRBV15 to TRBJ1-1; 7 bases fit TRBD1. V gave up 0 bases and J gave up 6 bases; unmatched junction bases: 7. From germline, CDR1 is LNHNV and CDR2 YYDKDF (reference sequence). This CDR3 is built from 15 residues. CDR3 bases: TGTGCCACCAGCAGAGATGTAGGGGGCGCGTCTGAAGCTTTCTTT. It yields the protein CATSRDVGGASEAFF.

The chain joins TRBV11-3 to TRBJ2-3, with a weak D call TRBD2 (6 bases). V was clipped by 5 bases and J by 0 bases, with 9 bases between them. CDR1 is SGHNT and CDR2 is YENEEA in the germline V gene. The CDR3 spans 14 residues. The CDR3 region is CASSPGTSTDTQYF. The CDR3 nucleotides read TGTGCCAGCAGCCCCGGGACTAGCACAGATACGCAGTATTTT.

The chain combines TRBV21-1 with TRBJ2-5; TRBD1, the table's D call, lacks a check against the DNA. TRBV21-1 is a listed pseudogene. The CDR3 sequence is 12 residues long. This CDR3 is CASGKGKETQYF. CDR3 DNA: TGTGCCAGCGGGAAGGGGAAAGAGACCCAGTACTTC.

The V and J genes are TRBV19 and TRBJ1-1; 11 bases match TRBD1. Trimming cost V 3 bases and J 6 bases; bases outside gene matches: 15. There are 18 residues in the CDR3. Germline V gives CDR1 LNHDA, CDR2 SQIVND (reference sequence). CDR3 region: CASSMRGGTGGFNAEAFF. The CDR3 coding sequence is TGTGCCAGTAGTATGAGGGGCGGGACAGGGGGGTTCAACGCTGAAGCTTTCTTT.

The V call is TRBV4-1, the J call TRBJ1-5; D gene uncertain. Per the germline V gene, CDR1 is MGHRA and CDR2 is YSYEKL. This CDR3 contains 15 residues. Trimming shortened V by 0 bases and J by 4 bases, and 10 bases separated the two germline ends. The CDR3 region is CASSQEGAGNQPQHF. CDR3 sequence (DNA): TGCGCCAGCAGCCAAGAGGGCGCGGGAAATCAGCCCCAGCATTTT.

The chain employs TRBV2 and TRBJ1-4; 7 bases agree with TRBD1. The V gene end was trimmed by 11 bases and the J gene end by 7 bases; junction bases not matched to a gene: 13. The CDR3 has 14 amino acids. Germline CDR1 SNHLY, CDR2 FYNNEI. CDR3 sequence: CASSREGAGEKLFF. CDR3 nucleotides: TGTGCCTCTTCTAGAGAGGGGGCTGGTGAAAAACTGTTTTTT.

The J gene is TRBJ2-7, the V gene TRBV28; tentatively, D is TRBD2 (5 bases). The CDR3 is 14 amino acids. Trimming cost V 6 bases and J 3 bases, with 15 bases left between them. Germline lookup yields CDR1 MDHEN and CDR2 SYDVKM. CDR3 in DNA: TGTGCCAGCAGACCCCGGGGTTTCGGCTACGAGCAGTACTTC. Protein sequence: CASRPRGFGYEQYF. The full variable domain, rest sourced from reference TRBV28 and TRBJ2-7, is DVKVTQSSRYLVKRTGEKVFLECVQDMDHENMFWYRQDPGLGLRLIYFSYDVKMKEKGDIPEGYSVSREKKERFSLILESASTNQTSMYLCASRPRGFGYEQYFGPGTRLTVT.

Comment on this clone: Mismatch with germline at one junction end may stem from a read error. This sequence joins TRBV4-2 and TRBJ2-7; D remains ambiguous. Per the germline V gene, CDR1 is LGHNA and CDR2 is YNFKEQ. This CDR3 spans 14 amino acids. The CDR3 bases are TGTGTCAGCAGCCAAGGTTACAGCTCCTACGAGCAGTACTTC. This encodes CVSSQGYSSYEQYF.

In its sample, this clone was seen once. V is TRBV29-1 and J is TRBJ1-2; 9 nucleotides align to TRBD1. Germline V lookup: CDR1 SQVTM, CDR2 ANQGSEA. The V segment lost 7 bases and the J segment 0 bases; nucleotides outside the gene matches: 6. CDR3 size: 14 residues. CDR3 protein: CSARTGETNYGYTF. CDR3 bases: TGCAGCGCTCGGACAGGGGAGACTAACTATGGCTACACCTTC.

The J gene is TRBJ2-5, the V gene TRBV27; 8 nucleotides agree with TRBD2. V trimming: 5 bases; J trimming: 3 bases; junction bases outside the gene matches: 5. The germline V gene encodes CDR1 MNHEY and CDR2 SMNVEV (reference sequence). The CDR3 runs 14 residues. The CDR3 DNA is TGTGCCAGCAGTGTGACTAGCGAGGAAGAGACCCAGTACTTC. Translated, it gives CASSVTSEEETQYF.

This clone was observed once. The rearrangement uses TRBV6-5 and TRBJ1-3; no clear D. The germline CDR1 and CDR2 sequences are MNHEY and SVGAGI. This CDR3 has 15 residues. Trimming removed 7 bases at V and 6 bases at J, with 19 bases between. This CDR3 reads CASIDLEDLENTIYF. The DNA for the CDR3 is TGTGCCAGCATAGATTTAGAGGATCTGGAAAACACCATATATTTT.

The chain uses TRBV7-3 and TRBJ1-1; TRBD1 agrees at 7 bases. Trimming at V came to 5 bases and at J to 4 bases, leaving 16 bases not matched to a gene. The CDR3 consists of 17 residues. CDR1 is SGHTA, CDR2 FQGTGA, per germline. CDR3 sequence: CASSRRKSQAGGTEAFF. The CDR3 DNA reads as TGTGCCAGCAGCCGCCGAAAGAGTCAAGCAGGGGGCACTGAAGCTTTCTTT. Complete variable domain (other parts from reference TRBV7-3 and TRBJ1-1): GAGVSQTPSNKVTEKGKYVELRCDPISGHTALYWYRQSLGQGPEFLIYFQGTGAADDSGLPNDRFFAVRPEGSVSTLKIQRTERGDSAVYLCASSRRKSQAGGTEAFFGQGTRLTVV.

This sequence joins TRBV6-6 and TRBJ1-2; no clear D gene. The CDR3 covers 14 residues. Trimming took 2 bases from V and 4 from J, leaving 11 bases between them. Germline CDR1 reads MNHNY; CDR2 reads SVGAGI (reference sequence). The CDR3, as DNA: TGTGCCAGCAGTTACGACCGAGGCAGCTATGGCTACACCTTC. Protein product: CASSYDRGSYGYTF.

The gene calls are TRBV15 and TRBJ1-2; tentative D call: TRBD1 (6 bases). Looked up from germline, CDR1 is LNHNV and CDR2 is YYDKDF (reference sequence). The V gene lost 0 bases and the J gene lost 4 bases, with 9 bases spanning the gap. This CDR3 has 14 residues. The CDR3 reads CATSRDAGAYGYTF. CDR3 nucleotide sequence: TGTGCCACCAGCAGAGATGCAGGGGCCTATGGCTACACCTTC.